A selection of T cell receptor beta chains follows, all from one sample in a study of cytomegalovirus exposure and HLA in healthy donors. Libraries were prepared by immunoSEQ multiplex PCR; TCRdb keeps only in-frame clonotypes and omits some of them. Of around 150,000 clones listed, about 96% are singletons. Sample: PBMCs. The origin of the receptors is a woman aged 18-29 years in good health and CMV-seronegative. The CDR3 runs from the conserved cysteine through the conserved F or W. The order of the fields is J gene, V gene, clone size, D gene, CDR3 protein, CDR3 DNA. A D gene is named only where the DNA matches it firmly. Some rows have no size entry. The others give once, few or many, or a class for an expanded clone.

TRBJ2-2 TRBV6-5 NA NA CASRPQLAGGELFF TGTGCCAGCAGACCACAGTTGGCAGGGGGGGAGCTGTTTTTT
TRBJ2-7 TRBV9 NA TRBD1 CASSVFSTGGISEQYF TGTGCCAGCAGCGTATTTTCGACAGGGGGGATTTCCGAGCAGTACTTC
TRBJ1-3 TRBV7-3 NA NA CASSQQGNSGNTIYF TGTGCCAGCAGCCAACAGGGCAACTCTGGAAACACCATATATTTT
TRBJ1-1 TRBV10-3 NA TRBD1 CAISESSRGLFGTEAFF TGTGCCATCAGTGAGTCATCCAGGGGGCTGTTTGGTACTGAAGCTTTCTTT
TRBJ1-3 TRBV5-1 NA NA CASSPQVGGGSGNTIYF TGCGCCAGCAGCCCCCAGGTCGGCGGGGGATCTGGAAACACCATATATTTT
TRBJ1-2 TRBV6-1 once NA CASSERSGVKRNYGYTF TGTGCCAGCAGTGAAAGATCAGGGGTGAAAAGGAACTATGGCTACACCTTC
TRBJ2-1 TRBV1 NA NA CTSSHDRTSSYNEQFF TGCACCAGCAGTCACGACAGAACGAGCTCCTACAATGAGCAGTTCTTC
TRBJ1-3 TRBV6-1 NA TRBD1 CASSESGLWTGNTIYF TGTGCCAGCAGTGAGTCGGGGCTTTGGACAGGGAACACCATATATTTT
TRBJ2-6 TRBV4-3 NA TRBD1 CAFRTGGSGANVLTF TGCGCCTTCCGGACAGGGGGCTCTGGGGCCAACGTCCTGACTTTC
TRBJ2-7 TRBV18 NA TRBD2 CASSPPRASGGYEQYF TGTGCCAGCTCACCACCTAGGGCTAGCGGGGGCTACGAGCAGTACTTC
TRBJ1-1 TRBV18 NA NA CASSEVLNTEAFF TGTGCCAGCTCAGAGGTACTGAACACTGAAGCTTTCTTT
TRBJ1-1 TRBV5-4 NA NA CASSLDDRLMNTEAFF TGTGCCAGCAGCTTGGACGACAGACTTATGAACACTGAAGCTTTCTTT
TRBJ1-3 TRBV6-1 NA NA CASSDKEAGRSGNTIYF TGTGCCAGCAGTGATAAGGAGGCTGGGCGCTCAGGAAACACCATATATTTT
TRBJ2-2 TRBV27 NA TRBD1 CASSLRQGTGELFF TGTGCCAGCAGTCTCCGACAGGGGACCGGGGAGCTGTTTTTT
TRBJ1-5 TRBV5-1 NA NA CASSLERGQPQHF TGCGCCAGCAGCTTGGAAAGAGGTCAGCCCCAGCATTTT
TRBJ1-1 TRBV5-6 NA TRBD1 CASSLNRGDTEAFF TGTGCCAGCAGCTTGAACAGGGGGGATACTGAAGCTTTCTTT
TRBJ2-2 TRBV18 NA NA CASSLDRDQNTGELFF TGTGCCAGCTCCCTCGACAGAGACCAGAACACCGGGGAGCTGTTTTTT
TRBJ2-7 TRBV5-1 NA TRBD1 CASSSLGTESYEQYF TGCGCCAGCAGCTCTCTTGGGACAGAGAGCTACGAGCAGTACTTC
TRBJ2-7 TRBV4-1 NA TRBD1 CASSQGPQGGPSYEQYF TGCGCCAGCAGCCAGGGACCTCAAGGGGGCCCCTCCTACGAGCAGTACTTC
TRBJ2-1 TRBV29-1 NA NA CSVPLGGRNEQFF TGCAGCGTGCCACTGGGGGGTAGGAATGAGCAGTTCTTC
TRBJ1-4 TRBV7-9 NA TRBD1 CASSPMTGGDEKLFF TGTGCCAGCAGCCCCATGACAGGGGGGGATGAAAAACTGTTTTTT
TRBJ2-5 TRBV11-2 NA TRBD1 CASSLGRTTGDQETQYF TGTGCCAGCAGCTTAGGGCGAACGACAGGGGATCAAGAGACCCAGTACTTC